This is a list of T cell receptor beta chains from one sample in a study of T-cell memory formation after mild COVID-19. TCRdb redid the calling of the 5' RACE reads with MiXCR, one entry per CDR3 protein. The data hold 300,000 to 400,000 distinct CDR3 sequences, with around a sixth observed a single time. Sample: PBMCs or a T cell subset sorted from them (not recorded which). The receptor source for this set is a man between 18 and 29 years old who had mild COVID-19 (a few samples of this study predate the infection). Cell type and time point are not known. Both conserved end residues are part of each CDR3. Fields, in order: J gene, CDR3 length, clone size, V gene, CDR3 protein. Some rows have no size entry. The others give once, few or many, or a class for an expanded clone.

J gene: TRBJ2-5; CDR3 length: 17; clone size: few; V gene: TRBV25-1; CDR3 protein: CASSDPSSGGPQETQYF
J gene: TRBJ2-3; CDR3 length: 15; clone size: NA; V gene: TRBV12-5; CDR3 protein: CASGLDGTSTDTQYF
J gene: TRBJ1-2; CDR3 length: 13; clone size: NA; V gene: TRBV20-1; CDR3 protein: CSARTGGNYGYTF
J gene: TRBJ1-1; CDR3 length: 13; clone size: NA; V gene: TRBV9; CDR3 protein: CASSVAVTGAAFF
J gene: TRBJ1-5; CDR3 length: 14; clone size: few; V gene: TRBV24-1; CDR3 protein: CATSDPQGSQPQHF
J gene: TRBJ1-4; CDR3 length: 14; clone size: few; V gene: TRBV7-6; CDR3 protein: CASSRATGGGKLFF
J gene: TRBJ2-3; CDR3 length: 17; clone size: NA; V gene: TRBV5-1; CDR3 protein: CASSLPLAGGGADTQYF
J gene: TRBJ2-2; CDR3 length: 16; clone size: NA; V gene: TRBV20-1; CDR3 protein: CSARKRGRANTGELFF
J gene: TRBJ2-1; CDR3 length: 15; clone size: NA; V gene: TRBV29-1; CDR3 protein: CSAPDRGGVGNEQFF
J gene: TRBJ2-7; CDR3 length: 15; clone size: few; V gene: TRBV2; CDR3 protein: CASSEGRGWGYEQYF
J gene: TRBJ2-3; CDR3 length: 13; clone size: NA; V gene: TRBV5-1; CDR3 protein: CASSHGTGDTQYF
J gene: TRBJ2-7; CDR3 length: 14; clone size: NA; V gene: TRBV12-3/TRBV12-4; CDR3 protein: CASSKNGGPYEQYF
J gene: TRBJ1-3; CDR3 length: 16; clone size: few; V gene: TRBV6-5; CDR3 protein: CASSYYGGLSGNTIYF
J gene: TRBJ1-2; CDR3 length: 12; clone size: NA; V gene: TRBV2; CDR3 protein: CASRWQRYGYTF
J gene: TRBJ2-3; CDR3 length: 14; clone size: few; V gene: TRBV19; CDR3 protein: CASSKGQDTDTQYF
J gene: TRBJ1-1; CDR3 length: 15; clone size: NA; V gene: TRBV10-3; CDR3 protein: CAISDRGQGTNEAFF
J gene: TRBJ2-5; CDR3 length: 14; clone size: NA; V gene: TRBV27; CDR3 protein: CASRVSGVPQTQYF
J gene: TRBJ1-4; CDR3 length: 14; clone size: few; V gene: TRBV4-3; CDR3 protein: CASSQEGTGEKLFF
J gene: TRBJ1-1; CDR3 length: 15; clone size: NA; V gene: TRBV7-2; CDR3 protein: CASSLVTGSSQVAFF
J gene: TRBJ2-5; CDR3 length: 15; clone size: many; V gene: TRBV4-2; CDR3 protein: CASSQDRPGQETQYF
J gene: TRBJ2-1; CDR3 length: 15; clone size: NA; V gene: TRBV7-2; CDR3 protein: CASSQRGGRFGEQFF
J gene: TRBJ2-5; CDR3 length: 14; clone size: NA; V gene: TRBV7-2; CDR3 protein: CASRTGTPGWAQYF
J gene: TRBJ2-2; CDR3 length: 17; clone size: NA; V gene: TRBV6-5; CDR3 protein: CASSYRPAYANTGELFF
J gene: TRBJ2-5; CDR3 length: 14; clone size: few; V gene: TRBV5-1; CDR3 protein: CASSLNTGQETQYF
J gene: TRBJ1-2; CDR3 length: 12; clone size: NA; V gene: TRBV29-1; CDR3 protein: CSVGKDTYGYTF
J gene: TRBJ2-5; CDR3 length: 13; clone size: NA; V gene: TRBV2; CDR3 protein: CASRQVVKETQYF
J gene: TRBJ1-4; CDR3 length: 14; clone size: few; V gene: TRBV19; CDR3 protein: CASTSLDRREKLFF
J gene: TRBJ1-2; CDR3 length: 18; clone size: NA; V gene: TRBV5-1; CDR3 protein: CASSGEATGTVPPYGYTF
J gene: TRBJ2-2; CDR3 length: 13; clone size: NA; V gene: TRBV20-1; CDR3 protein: CSATGTPHRELFF
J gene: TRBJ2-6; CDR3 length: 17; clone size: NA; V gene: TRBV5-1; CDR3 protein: CASSFRTGGAGANVLTF
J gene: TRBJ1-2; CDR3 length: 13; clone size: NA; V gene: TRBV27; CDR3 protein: CASSRAGIYGYTF
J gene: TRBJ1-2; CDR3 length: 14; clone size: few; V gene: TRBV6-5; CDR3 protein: CASSYFGQGDGYTF
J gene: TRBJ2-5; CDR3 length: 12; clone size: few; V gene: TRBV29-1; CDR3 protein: CSVEAYQETQYF
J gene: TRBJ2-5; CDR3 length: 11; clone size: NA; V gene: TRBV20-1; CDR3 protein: CSAIFMETQYF
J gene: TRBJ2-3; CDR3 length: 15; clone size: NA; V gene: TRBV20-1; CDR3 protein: CSARDRDRAQDTQYF
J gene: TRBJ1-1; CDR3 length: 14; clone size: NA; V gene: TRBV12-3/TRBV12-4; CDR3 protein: CASSFRQLNTEAFF
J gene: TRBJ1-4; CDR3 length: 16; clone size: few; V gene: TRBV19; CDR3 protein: CASSIRGSLPGEKLFF
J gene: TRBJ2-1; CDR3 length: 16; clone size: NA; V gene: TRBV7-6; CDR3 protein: CASSLELLPGYNEQFF
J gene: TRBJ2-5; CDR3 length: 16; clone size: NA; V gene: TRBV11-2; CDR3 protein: CASSLGARVGGETQYF
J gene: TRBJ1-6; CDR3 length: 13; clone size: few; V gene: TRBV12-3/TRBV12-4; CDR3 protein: CASSQGHNSPLHF
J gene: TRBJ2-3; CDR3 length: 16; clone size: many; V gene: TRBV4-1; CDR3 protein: CASSQETYPSTDTQYF
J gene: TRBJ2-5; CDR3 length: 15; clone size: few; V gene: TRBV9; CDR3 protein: CASSSITYGAETQYF
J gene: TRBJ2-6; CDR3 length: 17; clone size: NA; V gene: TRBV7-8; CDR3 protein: CATVGGRTLSGANVLTF
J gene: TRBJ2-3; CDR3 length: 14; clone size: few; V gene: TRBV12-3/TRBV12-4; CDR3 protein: CASSLSPRTDTQYF